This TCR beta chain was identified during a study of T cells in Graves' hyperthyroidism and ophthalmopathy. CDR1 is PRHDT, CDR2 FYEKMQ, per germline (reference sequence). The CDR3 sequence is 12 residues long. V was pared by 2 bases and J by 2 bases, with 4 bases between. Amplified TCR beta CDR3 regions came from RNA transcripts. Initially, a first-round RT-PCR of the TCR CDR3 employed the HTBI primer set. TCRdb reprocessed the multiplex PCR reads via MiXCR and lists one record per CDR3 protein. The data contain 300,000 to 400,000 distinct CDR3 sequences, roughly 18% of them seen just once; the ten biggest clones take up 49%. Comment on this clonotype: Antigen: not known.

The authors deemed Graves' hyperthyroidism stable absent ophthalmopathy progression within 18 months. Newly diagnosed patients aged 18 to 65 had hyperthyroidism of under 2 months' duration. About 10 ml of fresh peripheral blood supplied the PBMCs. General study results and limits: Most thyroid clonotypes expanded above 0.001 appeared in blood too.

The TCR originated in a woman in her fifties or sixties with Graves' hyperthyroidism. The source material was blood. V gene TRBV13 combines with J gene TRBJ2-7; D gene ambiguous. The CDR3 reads CASSLRTYEQYF. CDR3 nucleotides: TGTGCCAGCAGCTTACGAACCTACGAGCAGTACTTC.